This T cell receptor beta chain stems from a study of cytomegalovirus exposure and HLA in healthy donors. Findings and caveats of the study: In an earlier analysis, most TCR beta V segments were productive about 90% or about 30% of the time. Analyses of presence and absence presupposed an approximately uniform sequencing depth across donors.

The primer mix had 60 Vbeta and 13 Jbeta primers. Sequencing was performed with immunoSEQ multiplex PCR; in TCRdb, only in-frame clones are kept and a portion is missing. The sample has about 89,000 clones; under 85% are singletons. Remarks on this clone: Its antigen is unknown.

This CDR3 is 14 amino acids long. Unmatched junction bases numbered 3, after V lost 2 bases and J lost 1 base. The germline V gene encodes CDR1 SGHRS and CDR2 YFSETQ. Sequenced: PBMCs. The chain links TRBV5-1 to TRBJ2-7, with TRBD1 matching 7 bases. This clonotype was obtained from a male donor in good health and CMV-seronegative. DNA of the CDR3: TGCGCCAGCAGCTTACAGGGGAGTTCCTACGAGCAGTACTTC. Amino acid sequence: CASSLQGSSYEQYF. The variable domain in full, completed from reference TRBV5-1 and TRBJ2-7, reads KAGVTQTPRYLIKTRGQQVTLSCSPISGHRSVSWYQQTPGQGLQFLFEYFSETQRNKGNFPGRFSGRQFSNSRSEMNVSTLELGDSALYLCASSLQGSSYEQYFGPGTRLTVT.